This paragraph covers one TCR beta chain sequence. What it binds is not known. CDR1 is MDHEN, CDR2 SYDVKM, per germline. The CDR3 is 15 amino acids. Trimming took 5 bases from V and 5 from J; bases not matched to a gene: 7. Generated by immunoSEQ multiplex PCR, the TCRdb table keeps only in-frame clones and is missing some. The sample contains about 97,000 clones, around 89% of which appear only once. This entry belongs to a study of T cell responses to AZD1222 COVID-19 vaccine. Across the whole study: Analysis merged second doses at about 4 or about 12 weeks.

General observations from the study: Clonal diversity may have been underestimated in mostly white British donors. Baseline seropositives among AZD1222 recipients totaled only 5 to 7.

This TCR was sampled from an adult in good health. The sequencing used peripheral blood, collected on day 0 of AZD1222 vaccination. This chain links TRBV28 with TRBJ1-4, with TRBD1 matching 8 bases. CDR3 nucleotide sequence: TGTGCCAGCAGTACACAGGGGGGTCTGAATGAAAAACTGTTTTTT. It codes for CASSTQGGLNEKLFF.